This paragraph covers one T cell receptor beta chain sequence. Antigen unknown. Researchers made TCR cDNA using 5'RACE template switching, and this step added a universal primer site and UMIs. MiXCR, applied by TCRdb to the 5' RACE reads, yields one record per CDR3 protein. The profile covers some 390,000 distinct CDR3 sequences, with 6.2% appearing a single time and around 16% taken by the ten largest. The sample belongs to a study of T cells after yellow fever vaccination. For the study at large: SMART-Seq v4 Ultra Low Input served to prepare low-cell-number fractions.

Study outcomes and limitations: Boosting was followed by the reappearance of most primary-vaccination clones (approximately 95% CD4, about 90% CD8). Though weaker, the secondary response peaked faster, on day 5 versus 15.

The material was PBMCs, obtained 5 days after the yellow fever booster vaccination. This clonotype was obtained from a young man who received the YFV17D yellow fever vaccine.

CDR3 nucleotide sequence: TGCAGTGCTAGAGATTTTGGGACTGGGGCCAACGTCCTGACTTTC. Translation gives CSARDFGTGANVLTF. This chain connects TRBV20-1 to TRBJ2-6; D is ambiguous. The CDR3 runs 15 residues. Trimming removed 0 bases from V and 2 bases from J, with 8 bases in between. Per germline, CDR1 DFQATT and CDR2 SNEGSKA (reference sequence).